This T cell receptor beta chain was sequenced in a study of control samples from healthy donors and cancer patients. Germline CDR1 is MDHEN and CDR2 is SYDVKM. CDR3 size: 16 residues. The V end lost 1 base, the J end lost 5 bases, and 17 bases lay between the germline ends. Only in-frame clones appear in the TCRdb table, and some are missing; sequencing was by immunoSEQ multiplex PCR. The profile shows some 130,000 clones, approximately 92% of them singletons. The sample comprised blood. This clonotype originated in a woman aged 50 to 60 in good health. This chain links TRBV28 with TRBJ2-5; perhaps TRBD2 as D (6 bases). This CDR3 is CASSLSGLGSGETQYF. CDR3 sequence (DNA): TGTGCCAGCAGTTTATCGGGACTTGGGAGTGGGGAGACCCAGTACTTC.